Each of the 26 T cell receptor beta chains below was sequenced from the same sample in a study of shared clonotypes between healthy human individuals. The protocol was immunoSEQ multiplex PCR, while the TCRdb copy is restricted to in-frame clones and leaves out a portion. Altogether around 510,000 clones are present, about 96% being singletons, with the ten largest covering about 0.064%. The sequenced sample consisted of naive CD4+ T cells sorted from blood. Subset of the sample: CD45RA+ positively selected. These receptors came from a woman in her twenties or thirties in good health.

The genes are TRBV21-1 and TRBJ2-7; the D call TRBD1 from the table was never checked on the DNA. TRBV21-1 is tagged as a pseudogene. CDR3 length equals 16 residues. The CDR3 spells CASSNSIDRLSYEQYF. CDR3 nucleotide sequence: TGTGCCAGCAGCAATAGTATAGACAGACTGTCATACGAGCAGTACTTC.

This rearrangement joins TRBV28 to TRBJ2-7; TRBD1 is a possible D gene (5 bases). Germline V gene sequence: CDR1 MDHEN, CDR2 SYDVKM. With 9 bases removed from V and 5 bases from J, the gap between germline ends came to 11 bases. This CDR3 has 11 amino acids. As DNA, the CDR3 is TGTGCCAGTTCTCCCAGGGACGAGCAGTACTTC. This gives the protein CASSPRDEQYF.

This clone appeared a single time. This sequence joins TRBV6-6 and TRBJ2-7; TRBD1 or TRBD2 may be the D gene (5 bases each). Between the trimmed V and J ends, which lost 0 bases and 8 bases, there was a span of 8 bases. The length of the CDR3 is 12 residues. Germline lookup yields CDR1 MNHNY and CDR2 SVGAGI (reference sequence). As DNA, the CDR3 is TGTGCCAGCAGTTACTCCGAGGGGAAGCAGTACTTC. Amino acid sequence: CASSYSEGKQYF.

V usage is TRBV4-1 and J usage is TRBJ2-7, with TRBD2 matching 13 bases. CDR3 length equals 20 residues. Germline V gene lookup returns CDR1 MGHRA and CDR2 YSYEKL. Trimming cost V 2 bases and J 0 bases; bases outside gene matches: 13. Here the CDR3 DNA reads TGCGCCAGCAGCCAACCAACTGGGGGGACTAGCGGGACAATCTCCTACGAGCAGTACTTC. It encodes CASSQPTGGTSGTISYEQYF.

The rearrangement joins TRBV5-1 to TRBJ1-5, with D unclear. CDR3 length equals 13 residues. The V end lost 1 base, the J end lost 2 bases, and 4 bases lay between the germline ends. The germline V gene encodes CDR1 SGHRS and CDR2 YFSETQ. CDR3: CASSLLGNQPQHF. The CDR3 bases are TGCGCCAGCAGCTTGTTGGGCAATCAGCCCCAGCATTTT. Combining the CDR3 with reference TRBV5-1 and TRBJ1-5 gives the whole variable domain KAGVTQTPRYLIKTRGQQVTLSCSPISGHRSVSWYQQTPGQGLQFLFEYFSETQRNKGNFPGRFSGRQFSNSRSEMNVSTLELGDSALYLCASSLLGNQPQHFGDGTRLSIL.

V gene TRBV28 combines with J gene TRBJ2-1; 9 bases line up with TRBD2. Per germline, CDR1 MDHEN and CDR2 SYDVKM. The CDR3 has 15 amino acids. Trimming cost V 5 bases and J 7 bases; bases outside gene matches: 9. The CDR3 DNA follows: TGTGCCAGCAGTCCTATAGCGGGAGTCAGGAATGAGCAGTTCTTC. It is translated as CASSPIAGVRNEQFF.

The V gene is TRBV6-5, the J gene TRBJ1-1; D call uncertain. Trimming shortened V by 6 bases and J by 8 bases, and 22 bases separated the two germline ends. The CDR3 covers 15 residues. Germline V gene lookup returns CDR1 MNHEY and CDR2 SVGAGI. CDR3 protein: CASSTRAYSPWEAFF. As DNA, the CDR3 is TGTGCCAGCAGCACGAGGGCCTATAGTCCATGGGAAGCTTTCTTT.

V and J are TRBV7-6 and TRBJ1-4; tentative D call: TRBD1 (5 bases). V was clipped by 5 bases and J by 6 bases, with 16 bases between them. This CDR3 contains 15 residues. From germline, CDR1 is SGHVS and CDR2 FNYEAQ. CDR3 in DNA: TGTGCCAGCAGCCGGGGACCCGAAGGGGATGAAAAACTGTTTTTT. Translated, it gives CASSRGPEGDEKLFF.

This chain links TRBV4-2 with TRBJ2-1, with 12 bases identical to TRBD2. The CDR3 is 17 amino acids. The V and J ends lost 0 bases and 1 base, in that order; junction bases with no gene match: 1. The germline V gene encodes CDR1 LGHNA and CDR2 YNFKEQ. This chain's CDR3 is CASSQETSGSSYNEQFF. The DNA of the CDR3 is TGTGCCAGCAGCCAAGAGACTAGCGGGAGTTCCTACAATGAGCAGTTCTTC.

This clone has just one count. The CDR3 spells CASRRNGDTGELFF. The DNA for the CDR3 is TGTGCCAGTAGGAGAAACGGGGACACCGGGGAGCTGTTTTTT. The V and J genes are TRBV19 and TRBJ2-2, with D possibly matching TRBD2 (5 bases). The CDR3 consists of 14 residues. Deletions cut 6 bases from V and 3 bases from J, with 11 bases between. The germline CDR1 and CDR2 sequences are LNHDA and SQIVND (reference sequence).

The V gene is TRBV7-8, the J gene TRBJ1-1; TRBD1 might be the D (6 bases). The CDR3 is 15 residues long. Germline CDR1 is SGHVS and CDR2 is FQNEAQ. Trimming left V 5 bases short and J 5 bases short, with 18 bases between. CDR3 in amino acids: CASSPRGGAFTEAFF. The CDR3, as DNA: TGTGCCAGCAGCCCGCGAGGGGGGGCGTTTACTGAAGCTTTCTTT.

J is TRBJ1-4 and V is TRBV14; 7 bases align to TRBD1. Germline V lookup: CDR1 SGHDN, CDR2 FVKESK. The length of the CDR3 is 15 residues. Trimming cost V 4 bases and J 8 bases; bases outside gene matches: 10. DNA of the CDR3: TGTGCCAGCAGCCCTAGGGGGCACGCCGGCGAAAAACTGTTTTTT. Translated: CASSPRGHAGEKLFF.

The V call is TRBV5-1, the J call TRBJ2-2; 11 bases agree with TRBD1. Trimming cost V 1 base and J 5 bases; bases outside gene matches: 7. CDR1 SGHRS and CDR2 YFSETQ come from the germline V gene. CDR3 size: 17 residues. The CDR3 sequence: CASSLLSGQGATGELFF. CDR3 coding DNA: TGCGCCAGCAGCTTGTTATCAGGACAGGGGGCAACCGGGGAGCTGTTTTTT.

The V and J genes are TRBV18 and TRBJ2-3, with D hard to call. Trimming removed 6 bases at V and 0 bases at J, with 10 bases between. The germline CDR1 and CDR2 sequences are KGHSH and LQKENI. The CDR3 contains 14 residues. The CDR3 DNA is TGTGCCAGCTCCCCCACAGCCAGCACAGATACGCAGTATTTT. Translating it yields CASSPTASTDTQYF.

The CDR3 protein is CASSLDRTDTQYF. As DNA, the CDR3 is TGCGCCAGCAGTCTCGACAGGACAGATACGCAGTATTTT. The chain joins TRBV10-1 to TRBJ2-3; a possible D gene is TRBD1 (6 bases). This CDR3 is 13 amino acids long. The germline V and J ends were trimmed by 5 bases and 3 bases, with 9 bases remaining between them. Germline CDR1 and CDR2: WNHNN and SYGVQD (reference sequence).

This clone was seen once. The CDR3 here is CASSDRQGPPGANVLTF. The DNA of the CDR3 is TGTGCCAGCAGTGACCGACAGGGTCCCCCTGGGGCCAACGTCCTGACTTTC. The chain has TRBV2 and TRBJ2-6; 7 bases map to TRBD1. Germline V CDR1 and CDR2: SNHLY, FYNNEI. The CDR3 has 17 amino acids. Germline trimming cut 3 bases from V and 2 bases from J; bases unmatched to any gene: 7.

The V and J genes are TRBV15 and TRBJ1-4; unclear D gene. Looked up from germline, CDR1 is LNHNV and CDR2 is YYDKDF (reference sequence). The CDR3 loop spans 15 amino acids. Trimming cost V 0 bases and J 7 bases, with 12 bases left between them. The CDR3 region has the DNA TGTGCCACCAGCAGAGATTCCACCCCGATTGAAAAACTGTTTTTT. Encoded protein: CATSRDSTPIEKLFF. The whole variable domain, filled in from reference TRBV15 and TRBJ1-4, reads DAMVIQNPRYQVTQFGKPVTLSCSQTLNHNVMYWYQQKSSQAPKLLFHYYDKDFNNEADTPDNFQSRRPNTSFCFLDIRSPGLGDTAMYLCATSRDSTPIEKLFFGSGTQLSVL.

This sequence joins TRBV10-3 and TRBJ2-5; no clear D gene. CDR3 length: 11 amino acids. CDR1 ENHRY and CDR2 SYGVKD come from the germline V gene. DNA of the CDR3: TGTGCGGCAGGTACTGGAGAGACCCAGTACTTC. It specifies CAAGTGETQYF.

With respect to this clone: The sample holds other DNA sequences that translate to the same CDR3. This rearrangement joins TRBV9 to TRBJ2-5; the D gene is possibly TRBD2 (5 bases). The CDR3 contains 14 residues. The germline V gene has CDR1 SGDLS and CDR2 YYNGEE. V dropped 0 bases and J dropped 2 bases, with 8 bases sitting between them. The CDR3 DNA is TGTGCCAGCAGCGTAGGCGGGCGGCAAGAGACCCAGTACTTC. As protein: CASSVGGRQETQYF.

The chain combines TRBV9 with TRBJ2-2; maybe TRBD1 (6 bases). The CDR3 has 14 amino acids. Per germline, CDR1 SGDLS and CDR2 YYNGEE. V dropped 2 bases and J dropped 4 bases, with 9 bases sitting between them. The CDR3 coding sequence is TGTGCCAGCAGCGTGACAGGCTCCACCGGGGAGCTGTTTTTT. Translation: CASSVTGSTGELFF.

V usage is TRBV15 and J usage is TRBJ1-5; D is undetermined. The ends were cut back, 2 bases at V and 5 bases at J, with 4 bases in the middle. Germline CDR1 and CDR2: LNHNV and YYDKDF (reference sequence). The CDR3 contains 12 residues. CDR3 residues: CATSRPDQPQHF. CDR3 bases: TGTGCCACCAGCAGACCGGATCAGCCCCAGCATTTT.

The chain couples TRBV6-6 to TRBJ2-2; no clear D. The ends were cut back, 2 bases at V and 1 base at J, with 8 bases in the middle. The CDR3 length is 15 residues. Germline CDR1 reads MNHNY; CDR2 reads SVGAGI (reference sequence). The CDR3 protein is CASSYPPGNTGELFF. The DNA of the CDR3 is TGTGCCAGCAGTTACCCCCCCGGGAACACCGGGGAGCTGTTTTTT.

CDR3 in DNA: TGCGCCAGCAGCTCGACTAGCGAGTCTGAGCAGTTCTTC. Its protein is CASSSTSESEQFF. The chain carries TRBV5-1 and TRBJ2-1; 8 bases are a match to TRBD2. Germline values: CDR1 SGHRS, CDR2 YFSETQ. This CDR3 contains 13 residues. J lost 9 bases, V lost 3 bases, and 5 bases had no gene match.

The CDR3 nucleotides read TGTGCCAGCAGTTACTCGGGTGGGAGGACAGATACGCAGTATTTT. It yields the protein CASSYSGGRTDTQYF. This chain links TRBV6-5 with TRBJ2-3; possible D gene TRBD2, 6 bases. This CDR3 is built from 15 residues. Per germline, CDR1 MNHEY and CDR2 SVGAGI. Trimming took 0 bases from V and 3 from J, leaving 10 bases between them.

The rearrangement joins TRBV18 to TRBJ2-3, with TRBD2 as a possible D gene (5 bases). Germline V gene data show CDR1 as KGHSH and CDR2 as LQKENI. The V and J ends lost 2 bases and 5 bases respectively, with 14 bases between them. There are 15 residues in the CDR3. Here the CDR3 reads CASSPNGGSEDTQYF. The CDR3 DNA is TGTGCCAGCTCACCAAACGGAGGAAGTGAAGATACGCAGTATTTT. Full variable domain (outside the CDR3, taken from reference TRBV18 and TRBJ2-3): NAGVMQNPRHLVRRRGQEARLRCSPMKGHSHVYWYRQLPEEGLKFMVYLQKENIIDESGMPKERFSAEFPKEGPSILRIQQVVRGDSAAYFCASSPNGGSEDTQYFGPGTRLTVL.

This chain connects TRBV6-5 to TRBJ1-1; 9 positions match TRBD1. In germline, CDR1 is MNHEY, CDR2 SVGAGI. The CDR3 extends over 14 amino acids. V shed 5 bases and J 4 bases; nucleotides not matched to a gene: 5. CDR3 region: CASSSDRGTTEAFF. The CDR3 DNA is TGTGCCAGCAGTAGTGACAGGGGGACCACTGAAGCTTTCTTT.